This entry describes one T cell receptor beta chain. Repertoires were generated with immunoSEQ multiplex PCR, while TCRdb's copy carries only in-frame clones and drops some. Among approximately 80,000 clones listed, 88% were seen once. The data were taken from a study of blood T cell repertoires in COVID-19. The V end lost 1 base, the J end lost 11 bases, and 11 bases lay between the germline ends. The CDR3 loop spans 12 amino acids. Germline V gives CDR1 SGHTA, CDR2 FQGNSA. The TCR sequence derives from a human donor in a cohort sampled during active COVID-19. This rearrangement joins TRBV7-2 to TRBJ1-1; D not resolved. What was sequenced was peripheral blood. The CDR3 protein is CASSLEAGSAFF. The DNA of the CDR3 is TGTGCCAGCAGCTTAGAGGCGGGATCGGCTTTCTTT.